This T cell receptor (beta chain) is drawn from a study of T cell clones after liver transplantation. Across the study: TCRbeta sequencing after a pre-transplant mixed lymphocyte reaction identified graft-donor-reactive clones, later tracked in post-transplant blood. Blood was drawn pre-transplant, before withdrawal, and after full or failed withdrawal.

The germline V gene encodes CDR1 SGHRS and CDR2 YFSETQ. V trimming: 0 bases; J trimming: 7 bases; junction bases outside the gene matches: 7. The CDR3 is 17 residues long. Study results and caveats: Conclusions were preliminary, with small, heterogeneous patient groups. In a couple of subjects, few donor cells limited the measurable donor-reactive repertoire.

With regard to this clone: Its target is not known.

Data came from immunoSEQ multiplex PCR; TCRdb stores just in-frame clones and leaves some out. The sample consists of 95,000 to 130,000 clones, 90% of them appearing once. This chain connects TRBV5-1 to TRBJ2-2, with 12 bases fitting TRBD2. The sample in question was CD4+ T cells from blood, obtained 12 months after liver transplant. This sequence originates from a human patient who received a liver transplant. A subset of T cells may come from the graft donor. CDR3: CASSLGLAGDYSGELFF. CDR3 in DNA: TGCGCCAGCAGCTTGGGACTAGCGGGAGACTATAGCGGGGAGCTGTTTTTT.